The present entry profiles one TCR beta chain with its context. This CDR3 comprises 15 residues. V gave up 7 bases and J gave up 0 bases, with 14 bases separating them. Germline V lookup: CDR1 SGHRS, CDR2 YFSETQ. Produced via immunoSEQ multiplex PCR; TCRdb's table is partial and in-frame only. The sample carries roughly 240,000 clones, roughly 83% recorded once. These data originate in a study of blood T cell repertoires in COVID-19. In the study overall: Samples taken during acute and convalescent COVID-19 were collected in the United States, Italy and Spain.

The TCR was taken from a man in his 60s who had recovered from COVID-19. The rearrangement links TRBV5-1 to TRBJ2-1; D might be TRBD2 (6 bases). Sequencing was carried out using peripheral blood. The CDR3 DNA follows: TGCGCCAGCGACCCTGGAGGGAGCTCCTACAATGAGCAGTTCTTC. Translated, it gives CASDPGGSSYNEQFF. Together with reference TRBV5-1 and TRBJ2-1, the CDR3 gives the full variable domain: KAGVTQTPRYLIKTRGQQVTLSCSPISGHRSVSWYQQTPGQGLQFLFEYFSETQRNKGNFPGRFSGRQFSNSRSEMNVSTLELGDSALYLCASDPGGSSYNEQFFGPGTRLTVL.